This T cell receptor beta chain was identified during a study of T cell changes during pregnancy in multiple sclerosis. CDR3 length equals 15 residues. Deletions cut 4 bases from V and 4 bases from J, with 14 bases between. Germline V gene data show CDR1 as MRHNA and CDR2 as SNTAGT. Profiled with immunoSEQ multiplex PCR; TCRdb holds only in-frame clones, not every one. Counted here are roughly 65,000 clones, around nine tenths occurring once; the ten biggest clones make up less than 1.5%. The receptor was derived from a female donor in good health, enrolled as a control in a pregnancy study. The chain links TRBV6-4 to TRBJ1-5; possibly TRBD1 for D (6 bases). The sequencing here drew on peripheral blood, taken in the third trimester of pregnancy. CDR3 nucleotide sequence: TGTGCCAGCAGTGCCCCGGGACACCCAAATCAGCCCCAGCATTTT. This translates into CASSAPGHPNQPQHF.